This TCR beta chain was obtained from a study of control samples from healthy donors and cancer patients. The assay was immunoSEQ multiplex PCR, and TCRdb's table has in-frame clones only and misses some. The repertoire has about 130,000 clones, roughly 94% of them found once; the top ten carry approximately 15%. In germline, CDR1 is LNHDA, CDR2 SQIVND (reference sequence). Trimming left V 7 bases short and J 7 bases short, with 13 bases between. The CDR3 length is 12 residues. Specimen: PBMCs. The clonotype was recovered from a man in his fifties or sixties with colorectal cancer. The chain links TRBV19 to TRBJ1-2; D is perhaps TRBD1 (5 bases). Here the CDR3 DNA reads TGTGCCAGTACTACAGGCCTGGGTGGCTACACCTTC. It specifies CASTTGLGGYTF.